This passage covers 17 T cell receptor beta chains from one sample sequenced in a study of shared clonotypes between healthy human individuals. Sequencing used immunoSEQ multiplex PCR; TCRdb keeps in-frame clones, though not all of them. The data show 500,000 or so clones, around 95% seen once. The sequenced sample was naive CD4+ T cells sorted from blood. Subset noted: CD45RA+ positively selected. These receptors were collected from a woman aged 25 to 39 in good health.

The chain joins TRBV19 to TRBJ2-6, with TRBD1 identical over 8 bases. Unmatched junction bases numbered 11, after V lost 7 bases and J lost 0 bases. This CDR3 has 18 amino acids. In germline, CDR1 is LNHDA, CDR2 SQIVND (reference sequence). The CDR3 region has the DNA TGTGCCAGTACCATCCACGGACAGGGAGACTCTGGGGCCAACGTCCTGACTTTC. The encoded protein is CASTIHGQGDSGANVLTF.

This chain joins TRBV28 and TRBJ2-7, with D unresolved. This CDR3 has 16 residues. Germline V lookup: CDR1 MDHEN, CDR2 SYDVKM. V was shortened by 3 bases and J by 6 bases, with 21 bases between the two germline ends. The CDR3 region is CASSFNSAPGAFEQYF. The CDR3 DNA reads as TGTGCCAGCAGTTTTAACTCGGCTCCCGGAGCTTTCGAGCAGTACTTC.

The gene calls are TRBV20-1 and TRBJ2-3; D is undetermined. The CDR3 sequence is 11 residues long. CDR1 and CDR2 (germline): DFQATT, SNEGSKA (reference sequence). V gave up 5 bases and J gave up 4 bases, with 7 bases separating them. As DNA, the CDR3 is TGCAGTGCTCTAGTGGCAGATACGCAGTATTTT. Translating it yields CSALVADTQYF.

The V and J genes are TRBV5-4 and TRBJ2-3; 8 nucleotides match TRBD2. Trimming cost V 4 bases and J 4 bases; bases outside gene matches: 11. Germline CDR1 SGHNT, CDR2 YYREEE (reference sequence). This CDR3 spans 16 amino acids. The CDR3 sequence is CASSPLSGGPPDTQYF. For the CDR3, the DNA is TGTGCCAGCAGCCCCCTATCGGGAGGGCCTCCAGATACGCAGTATTTT. The whole variable domain, remainder taken from reference TRBV5-4 and TRBJ2-3, is ETGVTQSPTHLIKTRGQQVTLRCSSQSGHNTVSWYQQALGQGPQFIFQYYREEENGRGNFPPRFSGLQFPNYSSELNVNALELDDSALYLCASSPLSGGPPDTQYFGPGTRLTVL.

The CDR3: CASSQLGLAGEETQYF. CDR3 nucleotide sequence: TGCGCCAGCAGCCAGCTCGGACTAGCGGGAGAAGAGACCCAGTACTTC. This sequence joins TRBV4-1 and TRBJ2-5; 13 positions agree with TRBD2. Germline V CDR1 and CDR2: MGHRA, YSYEKL. With 3 bases clipped from V and 3 bases from J, the junction kept 4 bases outside the gene matches. This CDR3 contains 16 residues.

The chain has TRBV11-2 and TRBJ2-3; 8 bases align to TRBD2. V trimming: 1 base; J trimming: 0 bases; junction bases outside the gene matches: 6. The CDR3 is 17 amino acids. CDR1 is SGHAT, CDR2 FQNNGV, per germline. The CDR3: CASSLVLASGSTDTQYF. The CDR3 DNA reads TGTGCCAGCAGCTTAGTCCTGGCTAGCGGGAGCACAGATACGCAGTATTTT.

The V and J genes are TRBV18 and TRBJ1-1; the D is unclear. The germline V gene has CDR1 KGHSH and CDR2 LQKENI. The CDR3 is 14 residues long. V was clipped by 6 bases and J by 1 base, with 12 bases between them. The CDR3 DNA follows: TGTGCCAGCTCCCTCAACATGCAGAACACTGAAGCTTTCTTT. Protein: CASSLNMQNTEAFF.

The chain couples TRBV5-1 to TRBJ2-2; TRBD2 aligns across 10 bases. The CDR3 spans 16 residues. Germline lookup yields CDR1 SGHRS and CDR2 YFSETQ. J lost 5 bases, V lost 0 bases, and 4 bases had no gene match. The CDR3 here is CASSLAGTSVTGELFF. The CDR3 coding sequence is TGCGCCAGCAGCTTGGCTGGGACTAGCGTAACCGGGGAGCTGTTTTTT.

The CDR3 protein is CATALAGVVNTQYF. The CDR3 DNA reads TGTGCCACCGCACTAGCGGGAGTTGTGAATACGCAGTATTTT. V is TRBV7-9 and J is TRBJ2-3; 11 nucleotides agree with TRBD2. CDR1 and CDR2 from the germline V gene are SEHNR and FQNEAQ (reference sequence). The CDR3 runs to 14 residues. Trimming removed 10 bases from V and 7 bases from J; junction bases left unmatched: 10.

This clone was seen only once. The chain recombines TRBV29-1 with TRBJ2-5, with D maybe TRBD1 (6 bases). The J call may be in error: the DNA end matches TRBJ2-7 better. The CDR3 consists of 11 residues. CDR1 is SQVTM and CDR2 is ANQGSEA in the germline V gene. CDR3 in amino acids: CSVGQDYEQYF. The DNA for the CDR3 is TGCAGCGTTGGACAGGACTACGAGCAGTACTTC.

The V and J genes are TRBV29-1 and TRBJ2-3; D is possibly TRBD1 (6 bases). Germline values: CDR1 SQVTM, CDR2 ANQGSEA. The CDR3 is 12 residues long. V shed 4 bases and J shed 4 bases, with 9 bases lying between them. CDR3 region: CSVVRGADTQYF. In nucleotides, the CDR3 is TGCAGCGTTGTCAGGGGCGCAGATACGCAGTATTTT.

The rearrangement uses TRBV7-9 and TRBJ1-1; D gene ambiguous. V lost 3 bases, J lost 8 bases, and 7 bases lay in between. The CDR3 extends over 11 amino acids. Germline assignment: CDR1 SEHNR and CDR2 FQNEAQ (reference sequence). As DNA, the CDR3 is TGTGCCAGCAGCTTCCTACAAGAAGCTTTCTTT. Translating gives CASSFLQEAFF. The entire variable domain, with the rest obtained from reference TRBV7-9 and TRBJ1-1, is as follows: DTGVSQNPRHKITKRGQNVTFRCDPISEHNRLYWYRQTLGQGPEFLTYFQNEAQLEKSRLLSDRFSAERPKGSFSTLEIQRTEQGDSAMYLCASSFLQEAFFGQGTRLTVV.

The chain employs TRBV11-1 and TRBJ1-1; TRBD1 matches 7 bases. The junction had 0 bases not matched to a gene; V was cut back by 2 bases and J by 3 bases. This CDR3 is 13 amino acids long. Germline CDR1 and CDR2: SGHAT and FQDESV (reference sequence). CDR3 sequence (DNA): TGTGCCAGCAGCTTACAGGGGGACACTGAAGCTTTCTTT. It translates to CASSLQGDTEAFF.

V is TRBV2 and J is TRBJ2-7, with 9 bases fitting TRBD2. V dropped 10 bases and J dropped 3; count of bases not matched to a gene: 7. This CDR3 is built from 13 residues. Germline V gene data show CDR1 as SNHLY and CDR2 as FYNNEI. The CDR3 DNA reads TGTGCCAAGAAGACACTAGCGGGCTACGAGCAGTACTTC. This encodes CAKKTLAGYEQYF.

The V and J genes are TRBV18 and TRBJ1-1; D not resolved. The V gene's germline CDR1 is KGHSH and CDR2 LQKENI. The CDR3 has 13 amino acids. Trimming removed 1 base from V and 3 bases from J, with 6 bases in between. In nucleotides, the CDR3 is TGTGCCAGCTCACCACGGAGGGACACTGAAGCTTTCTTT. This codes for CASSPRRDTEAFF. The whole variable domain, remainder taken from reference TRBV18 and TRBJ1-1, is NAGVMQNPRHLVRRRGQEARLRCSPMKGHSHVYWYRQLPEEGLKFMVYLQKENIIDESGMPKERFSAEFPKEGPSILRIQQVVRGDSAAYFCASSPRRDTEAFFGQGTRLTVV.

The count of this clone is one. This chain connects TRBV5-5 to TRBJ2-3; the D is unclear. This CDR3 has 12 residues. V lost 4 bases and J lost 2, with 5 bases in between. Germline V lookup: CDR1 SGHKS, CDR2 YYEKEE (reference sequence). The CDR3: CASSLSTDTQYF. The CDR3 DNA is TGTGCCAGCAGCCTTTCCACAGATACGCAGTATTTT.

This sequence joins TRBV30 and TRBJ2-7, with D tentatively TRBD1 (6 bases). Germline V lookup: CDR1 GTSNPN, CDR2 SVGIG (reference sequence). The CDR3 totals 12 residues. With 4 bases removed from V and 3 bases from J, the gap between germline ends came to 10 bases. DNA of the CDR3: TGTGCCTGGAAAACAGGGAACTACGAGCAGTACTTC. It is translated as CAWKTGNYEQYF.